This TCR beta chain derives from a study of shared clonotypes between healthy human individuals. The study, taken as a whole, reports: Across subsets, estimated richness was generally greater for naive than for memory populations. In a few donors, around 5% of naive CD4 clonotypes appeared in common.

Clones were sequenced by immunoSEQ multiplex PCR, and TCRdb holds only the in-frame ones, with some missing. Among approximately 1,500,000 clones, about 98% were seen once, and the ten largest hold around 0.47%. This clone was seen only once. What it recognizes is unknown. Germline assignment: CDR1 MNHEY and CDR2 SVGAGI. This CDR3 has 14 amino acids. V was shortened by 5 bases and J by 4 bases, with 11 bases between the two germline ends. V gene TRBV6-5 combines with J gene TRBJ2-2; tentatively, D is TRBD1 or TRBD2 (6 bases each). Sequencing used naive CD4+ T cells sorted from blood. Noted subset: CD45RA+ positively selected. The clonotype originates from a man in his thirties or forties in good health. CDR3 DNA sequence: TGTGCCAGCAGTCCCGGGGGCTTCACCGGGGAGCTGTTTTTT. Amino acids: CASSPGGFTGELFF.